This TCR beta chain was captured in a study of OX40 agonist ivuxolimab in advanced cancers. Study overall: Dose-escalation patients suffered from hepatocellular carcinoma, melanoma, renal cell or head and neck cancer.

The protocol was immunoSEQ multiplex PCR, while the TCRdb copy is restricted to in-frame clones and leaves out a portion. The sample lists fewer than 70,000 clones, more than 85% occurring once. The study's findings and limits: Both blood CD4+ and CD8+ T cells showed clonal growth by week 6 at 0.1 to 3.0 mg/kg.

Remarks on this clone: The target antigen is unknown.

The TCR sequence derives from an adult with an advanced solid tumor such as melanoma, head and neck, liver or kidney cancer. The sample consisted of CD4+ or CD8+ T cells sorted from blood, taken in a trial of the OX40 agonist ivuxolimab.

The CDR3 DNA reads as TGTGCCAGCAGTACTCCAGGCGTCGGGGACTACGAGCAGTACTTC. It encodes CASSTPGVGDYEQYF. The V and J genes are TRBV6-5 and TRBJ2-7, with D possibly being TRBD2 (5 bases). CDR3 length equals 15 residues. CDR1 and CDR2 (germline): MNHEY, SVGAGI. Trimming stripped 5 bases from V and 3 bases from J, with 17 bases between.